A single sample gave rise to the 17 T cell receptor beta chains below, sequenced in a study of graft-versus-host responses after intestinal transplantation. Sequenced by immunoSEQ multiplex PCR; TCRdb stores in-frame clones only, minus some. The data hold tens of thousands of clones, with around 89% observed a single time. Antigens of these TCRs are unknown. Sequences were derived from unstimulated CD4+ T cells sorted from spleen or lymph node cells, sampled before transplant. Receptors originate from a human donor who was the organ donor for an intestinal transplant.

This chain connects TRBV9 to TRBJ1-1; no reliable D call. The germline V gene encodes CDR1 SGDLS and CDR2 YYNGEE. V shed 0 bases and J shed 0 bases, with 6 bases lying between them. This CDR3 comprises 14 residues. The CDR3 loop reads CASSVGNMNTEAFF. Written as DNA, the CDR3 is TGTGCCAGCAGCGTAGGCAACATGAACACTGAAGCTTTCTTT.

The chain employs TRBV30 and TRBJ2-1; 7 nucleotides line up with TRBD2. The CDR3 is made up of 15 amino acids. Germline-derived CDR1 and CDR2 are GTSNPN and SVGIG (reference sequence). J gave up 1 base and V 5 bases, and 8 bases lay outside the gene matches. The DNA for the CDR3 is TGTGCCTGGTTGAAGCGGGGCTGGTCCTACAATGAGCAGTTCTTC. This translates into CAWLKRGWSYNEQFF.

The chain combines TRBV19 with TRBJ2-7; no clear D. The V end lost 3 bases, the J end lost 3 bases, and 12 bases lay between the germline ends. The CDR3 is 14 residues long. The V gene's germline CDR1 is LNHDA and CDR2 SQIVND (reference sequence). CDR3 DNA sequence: TGTGCCAGTAGTATTGGAGAAACGGGCTACGAGCAGTACTTC. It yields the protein CASSIGETGYEQYF.

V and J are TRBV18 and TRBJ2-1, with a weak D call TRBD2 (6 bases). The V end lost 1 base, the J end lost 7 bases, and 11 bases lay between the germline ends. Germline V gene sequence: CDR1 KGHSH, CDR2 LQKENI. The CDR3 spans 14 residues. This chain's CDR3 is CASSPRTGVNEQFF. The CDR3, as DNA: TGTGCCAGCTCACCACGAACGGGAGTGAATGAGCAGTTCTTC.

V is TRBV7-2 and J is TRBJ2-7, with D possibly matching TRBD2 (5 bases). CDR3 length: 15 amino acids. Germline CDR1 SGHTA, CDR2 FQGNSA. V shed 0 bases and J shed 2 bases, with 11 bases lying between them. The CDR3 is CASSLARDPAYEQYF. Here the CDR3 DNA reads TGTGCCAGCAGCTTAGCCCGGGATCCCGCCTACGAGCAGTACTTC.

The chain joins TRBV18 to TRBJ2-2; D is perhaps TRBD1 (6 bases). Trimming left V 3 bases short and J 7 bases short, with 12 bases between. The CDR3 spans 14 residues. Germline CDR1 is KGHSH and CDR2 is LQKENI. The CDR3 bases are TGTGCCAGCTCACCTATGGGACATAACGGGGAGCTGTTTTTT. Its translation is CASSPMGHNGELFF.

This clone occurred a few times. The DNA for the CDR3 is TGTGCCTGGATCCCAGACCTCTCCGGGACATTGAACACTGAAGCTTTCTTT. This gives the protein CAWIPDLSGTLNTEAFF. The chain employs TRBV30 and TRBJ1-1; D perhaps matches TRBD1 (6 bases). Deletions cut 4 bases from V and 0 bases from J, with 21 bases between. The CDR3 length is 17 residues. From germline, CDR1 is GTSNPN and CDR2 SVGIG (reference sequence).

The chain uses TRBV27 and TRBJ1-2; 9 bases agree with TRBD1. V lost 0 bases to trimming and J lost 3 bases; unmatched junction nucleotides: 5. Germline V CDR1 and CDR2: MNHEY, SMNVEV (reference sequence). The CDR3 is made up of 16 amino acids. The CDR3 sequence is CASSLSPGTGYYGYTF. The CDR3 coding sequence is TGTGCCAGCAGTTTATCCCCCGGGACAGGGTACTATGGCTACACCTTC.

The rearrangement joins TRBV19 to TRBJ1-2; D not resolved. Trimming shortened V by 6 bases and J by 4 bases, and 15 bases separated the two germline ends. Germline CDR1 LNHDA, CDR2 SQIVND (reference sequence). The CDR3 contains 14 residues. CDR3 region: CASRPRGSTYGYTF. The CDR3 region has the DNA TGTGCCAGTAGACCGAGAGGGTCTACCTATGGCTACACCTTC.

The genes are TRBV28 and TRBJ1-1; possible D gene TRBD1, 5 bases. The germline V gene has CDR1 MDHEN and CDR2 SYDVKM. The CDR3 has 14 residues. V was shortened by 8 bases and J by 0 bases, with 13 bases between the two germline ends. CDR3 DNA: TGTGCCAGCCGAAGCGGGGGGATGAACACTGAAGCTTTCTTT. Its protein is CASRSGGMNTEAFF.

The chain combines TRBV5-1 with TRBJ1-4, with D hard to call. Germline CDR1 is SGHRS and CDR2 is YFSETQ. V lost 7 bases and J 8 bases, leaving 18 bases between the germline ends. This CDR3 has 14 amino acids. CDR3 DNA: TGCGCCAGCGGTAGAAATCCCCGCTCGGAAAAACTGTTTTTT. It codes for CASGRNPRSEKLFF.

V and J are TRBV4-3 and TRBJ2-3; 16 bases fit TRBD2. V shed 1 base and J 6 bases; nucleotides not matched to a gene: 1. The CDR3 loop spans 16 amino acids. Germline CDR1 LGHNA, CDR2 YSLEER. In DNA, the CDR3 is TGCGCCAGCAGCCAAGGGGGACTAGCGGGAGGGGATACGCAGTATTTT. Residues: CASSQGGLAGGDTQYF.

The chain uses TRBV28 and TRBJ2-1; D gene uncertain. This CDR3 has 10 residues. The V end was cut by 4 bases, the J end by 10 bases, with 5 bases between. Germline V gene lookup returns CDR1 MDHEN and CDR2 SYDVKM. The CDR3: CASSSLEQFF. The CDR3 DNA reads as TGTGCCAGCAGTTCCCTCGAGCAGTTCTTC.

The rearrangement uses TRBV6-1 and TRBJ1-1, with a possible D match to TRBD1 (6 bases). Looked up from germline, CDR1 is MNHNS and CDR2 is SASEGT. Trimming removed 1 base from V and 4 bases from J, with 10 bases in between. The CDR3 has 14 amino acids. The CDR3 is CASSEDRVATEAFF. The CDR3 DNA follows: TGTGCCAGCAGTGAAGACAGGGTAGCCACTGAAGCTTTCTTT.

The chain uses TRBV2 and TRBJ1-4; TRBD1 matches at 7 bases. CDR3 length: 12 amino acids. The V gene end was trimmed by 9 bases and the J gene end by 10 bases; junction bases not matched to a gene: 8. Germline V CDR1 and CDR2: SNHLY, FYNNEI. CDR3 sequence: CARKGQAGKLFF. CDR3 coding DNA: TGTGCCAGGAAAGGACAGGCTGGAAAACTGTTTTTT.

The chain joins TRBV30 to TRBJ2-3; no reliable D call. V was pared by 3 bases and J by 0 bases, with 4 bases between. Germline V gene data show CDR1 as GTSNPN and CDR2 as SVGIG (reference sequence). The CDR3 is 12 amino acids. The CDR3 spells CAWSASTDTQYF. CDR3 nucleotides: TGTGCCTGGAGCGCGAGCACAGATACGCAGTATTTT.

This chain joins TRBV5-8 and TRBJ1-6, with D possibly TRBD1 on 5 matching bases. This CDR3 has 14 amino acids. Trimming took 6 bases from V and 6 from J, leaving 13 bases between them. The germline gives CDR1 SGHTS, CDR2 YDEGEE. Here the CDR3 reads CASNLGQTNSPLHF. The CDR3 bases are TGTGCCAGCAATCTCGGACAAACTAATTCACCCCTCCACTTT.